This is a list of T cell receptor beta chains from one sample in a study of CD8 T cells in ankylosing spondylitis. TCRdb ran MiXCR on the 5' RACE reads and lists one entry per CDR3 protein. This table holds some 840,000 distinct CDR3 sequences, 12% found once. Sequenced material: blood, either unsorted or a sorted T cell fraction (not recorded which). All receptors derive from a male donor with ankylosing spondylitis. Each CDR3 is given with its conserved first and last residue. The D gene is left open where the match is weak. The size of a clone is reported for some rows only, either as once, few or many, or as a class for expanded clones.

j_call: TRBJ2-6
v_call: TRBV7-9
d_call: .
clone_size: few
cdr3_length: 17
cdr3_aa: CASRVKGPHSGANVLTF
cdr3_nt: TGTGCCAGCAGAGTTAAGGGTCCTCACTCTGGGGCCAACGTCCTGACTTTC

j_call: TRBJ2-7
v_call: TRBV18
d_call: TRBD2
clone_size: many
cdr3_length: 15
cdr3_aa: CASSPGLAVSYEQYF
cdr3_nt: TGTGCCAGCAGCCCCGGACTAGCGGTCTCCTACGAGCAGTACTTC

j_call: TRBJ1-3
v_call: TRBV29-1
d_call: .
clone_size: few
cdr3_length: 14
cdr3_aa: CSVGGRNSGNTIYF
cdr3_nt: TGCAGCGTGGGGGGTAGAAACTCTGGAAACACCATATATTTT

j_call: TRBJ2-7
v_call: TRBV7-2
d_call: TRBD1
clone_size: .
cdr3_length: 17
cdr3_aa: CASSYKSTGDRAYEQYF
cdr3_nt: TGTGCCAGCAGCTATAAATCGACAGGGGACCGAGCCTACGAGCAGTACTTC

j_call: TRBJ1-2
v_call: TRBV9
d_call: TRBD1
clone_size: few
cdr3_length: 14
cdr3_aa: CASSPRTGTSGYTF
cdr3_nt: TGTGCCAGCAGCCCAAGGACAGGGACGAGTGGCTACACCTTC

j_call: TRBJ1-1
v_call: TRBV29-1
d_call: .
clone_size: few
cdr3_length: 14
cdr3_aa: CSATGKEGVTEAFF
cdr3_nt: TGCAGCGCCACCGGTAAAGAAGGGGTCACTGAAGCTTTCTTT

j_call: TRBJ2-2
v_call: TRBV24-1
d_call: TRBD1
clone_size: few
cdr3_length: 16
cdr3_aa: CATSDPGQGSTGELFF
cdr3_nt: TGTGCCACCAGTGACCCGGGACAGGGGTCCACCGGGGAGCTGTTTTTT

j_call: TRBJ2-3
v_call: TRBV24-1
d_call: .
clone_size: few
cdr3_length: 17
cdr3_aa: CATGASTPGRNLDTQYF
cdr3_nt: TGTGCCACCGGCGCATCAACACCGGGACGGAACCTAGATACGCAGTATTTT

j_call: TRBJ2-3
v_call: TRBV7-2
d_call: .
clone_size: .
cdr3_length: 15
cdr3_aa: CASSLVWDRLDTQYF
cdr3_nt: TGTGCCAGCAGCTTAGTTTGGGATCGTTTAGATACGCAGTATTTT

j_call: TRBJ2-7
v_call: TRBV7-2
d_call: .
clone_size: many
cdr3_length: 14
cdr3_aa: CASSLIDGFYEQYF
cdr3_nt: TGTGCCAGCAGCTTAATAGACGGATTCTACGAGCAGTACTTC

j_call: TRBJ2-3
v_call: TRBV20-1
d_call: .
clone_size: .
cdr3_length: 12
cdr3_aa: CSGQGNLDTQYF
cdr3_nt: TGCAGTGGTCAGGGGAATTTAGATACGCAGTATTTT

j_call: TRBJ1-1
v_call: TRBV18
d_call: .
clone_size: .
cdr3_length: 16
cdr3_aa: CASSPHPRDLNTEAFF
cdr3_nt: TGTGCCAGCTCACCACATCCCCGGGATCTGAACACTGAAGCTTTCTTT

j_call: TRBJ2-5
v_call: TRBV20-1
d_call: TRBD1
clone_size: .
cdr3_length: 14
cdr3_aa: CSARVSGGRETQYF
cdr3_nt: TGCAGTGCTAGAGTATCAGGGGGCAGAGAGACCCAGTACTTC

j_call: TRBJ1-2
v_call: TRBV7-2
d_call: TRBD1
clone_size: many
cdr3_length: 15
cdr3_aa: CASSPRTGGNYGYTF
cdr3_nt: TGTGCCAGCAGCCCGCGGACAGGGGGAAACTATGGCTACACCTTC

j_call: TRBJ1-2
v_call: TRBV20-1
d_call: .
clone_size: .
cdr3_length: 13
cdr3_aa: CSASQTSHYGYTF
cdr3_nt: TGCAGTGCTAGTCAGACATCTCACTATGGCTACACCTTC

j_call: TRBJ2-5
v_call: TRBV28
d_call: TRBD1
clone_size: .
cdr3_length: 16
cdr3_aa: CASSPYSGTGGETQYF
cdr3_nt: TGTGCCAGCAGTCCCTACTCCGGGACAGGGGGCGAGACCCAGTACTTC

j_call: TRBJ1-3
v_call: TRBV6-5
d_call: .
clone_size: many
cdr3_length: 14
cdr3_aa: CASSYGGPGNTIYF
cdr3_nt: TGTGCCAGCAGTTACGGAGGGCCTGGAAACACCATATATTTT

j_call: TRBJ2-1
v_call: TRBV20-1
d_call: .
clone_size: .
cdr3_length: 13
cdr3_aa: CSASEGPEYEQFF
cdr3_nt: TGCAGTGCTAGTGAGGGGCCTGAGTATGAGCAGTTCTTC

j_call: TRBJ1-2
v_call: TRBV7-9
d_call: .
clone_size: .
cdr3_length: 13
cdr3_aa: CASSYDLGGGYTF
cdr3_nt: TGTGCCAGCAGCTACGATCTGGGGGGTGGCTACACCTTC

j_call: TRBJ1-2
v_call: TRBV15
d_call: TRBD1
clone_size: .
cdr3_length: 16
cdr3_aa: CATSRDRGPSNYGYTF
cdr3_nt: TGTGCCACCAGCAGGGACAGGGGTCCATCTAACTATGGCTACACCTTC

j_call: TRBJ2-7
v_call: TRBV5-1
d_call: .
clone_size: .
cdr3_length: 14
cdr3_aa: CASSLTGWSYEQYF
cdr3_nt: TGCGCCAGCAGCTTAACAGGGTGGTCCTACGAGCAGTACTTC

j_call: TRBJ1-5
v_call: TRBV24-1
d_call: .
clone_size: few
cdr3_length: 16
cdr3_aa: CATSDANPGGNQPQHF
cdr3_nt: TGTGCCACCAGTGACGCGAATCCGGGAGGCAATCAGCCCCAGCATTTT

j_call: TRBJ2-3
v_call: TRBV24-1
d_call: TRBD2
clone_size: .
cdr3_length: 15
cdr3_aa: CATSLAGVFADTQYF
cdr3_nt: TGTGCCACCAGTCTTGCGGGAGTATTTGCAGATACGCAGTATTTT

j_call: TRBJ2-5
v_call: TRBV4-2
d_call: TRBD2
clone_size: few
cdr3_length: 15
cdr3_aa: CASSLITGTTPRQYF
cdr3_nt: TGTGCCAGCAGCCTGATTACCGGGACTACACCGAGGCAGTACTTC

j_call: TRBJ2-5
v_call: TRBV5-1
d_call: TRBD1
clone_size: .
cdr3_length: 16
cdr3_aa: CASSPGQGPSQETQYF
cdr3_nt: TGCGCCAGCAGCCCTGGACAGGGCCCCTCCCAAGAGACCCAGTACTTC

j_call: TRBJ1-4
v_call: TRBV29-1
d_call: TRBD1
clone_size: many
cdr3_length: 15
cdr3_aa: CSVELWDREGEKLFF
cdr3_nt: TGCAGCGTTGAATTATGGGACAGGGAAGGCGAAAAACTGTTTTTT

j_call: TRBJ1-6
v_call: TRBV5-1
d_call: .
clone_size: many
cdr3_length: 15
cdr3_aa: CASSLEPRDNSPLHF
cdr3_nt: TGCGCCAGCAGCTTGGAGCCCAGAGACAATTCACCCCTCCACTTT

j_call: TRBJ2-3
v_call: TRBV20-1
d_call: .
clone_size: .
cdr3_length: 14
cdr3_aa: CSASRGSSTDTQYF
cdr3_nt: TGCAGTGCTAGTCGCGGATCTAGCACAGATACGCAGTATTTT